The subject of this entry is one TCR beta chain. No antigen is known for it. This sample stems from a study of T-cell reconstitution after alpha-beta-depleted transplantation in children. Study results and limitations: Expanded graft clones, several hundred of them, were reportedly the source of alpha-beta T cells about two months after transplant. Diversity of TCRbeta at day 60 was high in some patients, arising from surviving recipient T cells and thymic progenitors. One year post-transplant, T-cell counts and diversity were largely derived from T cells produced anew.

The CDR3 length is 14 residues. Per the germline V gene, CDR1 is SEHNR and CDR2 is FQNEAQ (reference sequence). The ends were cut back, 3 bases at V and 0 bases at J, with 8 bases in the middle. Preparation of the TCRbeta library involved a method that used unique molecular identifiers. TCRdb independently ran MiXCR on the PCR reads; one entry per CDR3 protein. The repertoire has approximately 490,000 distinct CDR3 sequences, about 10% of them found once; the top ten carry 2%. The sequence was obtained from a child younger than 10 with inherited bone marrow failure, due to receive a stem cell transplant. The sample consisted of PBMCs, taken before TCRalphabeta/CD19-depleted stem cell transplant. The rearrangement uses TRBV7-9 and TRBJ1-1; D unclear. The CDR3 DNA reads TGTGCCAGCAGCTTCCTTCTAGTGAACACTGAAGCTTTCTTT. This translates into CASSFLLVNTEAFF.